This paragraph reports one T cell receptor (beta chain). Antigen: not known. The PCR employed 60 Vbeta primers together with 13 Jbeta primers. Data came from immunoSEQ multiplex PCR; TCRdb stores just in-frame clones and leaves some out. This table holds about 93,000 clones, about 80% found once. The CDR3 totals 15 residues. After removal of 3 bases from V and 3 bases from J, the junction contained 6 bases not matched to a gene. Germline CDR1 reads SGDLS; CDR2 reads YYNGEE. The data belong to a study of cytomegalovirus exposure and HLA in healthy donors. Findings and caveats of the study: The records held CMV serostatus as the only immune exposure information.

The rearrangement uses TRBV9 and TRBJ2-4, with TRBD2 matching 7 bases. Sequenced material: PBMCs. The TCR comes from a man aged 25 to 45 in good health and CMV-seronegative. This chain's CDR3 is CASSATGGGKNIQYF. CDR3 sequence (DNA): TGTGCCAGCAGCGCTACGGGGGGAGGCAAAAACATTCAGTACTTC.